Below are 27 T cell receptor beta chains sequenced from a single sample in a study of blood T cell repertoires in COVID-19. TCRdb's table, derived via immunoSEQ multiplex PCR, lists solely in-frame clones and lacks some. The data hold 55,000 to 75,000 clones, with over 70% observed a single time. The sequencing input was peripheral blood. The receptor source for this set is a woman aged 65 to 85 with acute or convalescent COVID-19.

The V and J genes are TRBV15 and TRBJ2-2; TRBD1 agrees at 7 bases. Germline CDR1 and CDR2: LNHNV and YYDKDF (reference sequence). This CDR3 spans 16 amino acids. J gave up 6 bases and V 0 bases, and 7 bases lay outside the gene matches. CDR3 sequence (DNA): TGTGCCACCAGCAGAGATAAAAGGGGGCGGGCCGGGGAGCTGTTTTTT. Translated: CATSRDKRGRAGELFF. Variable domain in full (rest from reference TRBV15 and TRBJ2-2): DAMVIQNPRYQVTQFGKPVTLSCSQTLNHNVMYWYQQKSSQAPKLLFHYYDKDFNNEADTPDNFQSRRPNTSFCFLDIRSPGLGDTAMYLCATSRDKRGRAGELFFGEGSRLTVL.

This clone appeared once. This sequence joins TRBV5-5 and TRBJ2-7; perhaps TRBD1 as D (6 bases). V lost 3 bases and J lost 1, with 23 bases in between. Germline loops: CDR1 SGHKS, CDR2 YYEKEE (reference sequence). The CDR3 has 18 residues. CDR3 in amino acids: CASSWGTFDRIFSYEQYF. CDR3 sequence (DNA): TGTGCCAGCAGCTGGGGTACTTTCGACAGGATTTTTTCCTACGAGCAGTACTTC.

This chain links TRBV19 with TRBJ2-5; possibly TRBD1 for D (7 bases). V lost 3 bases to trimming and J lost 13 bases, with 12 bases between them. Per germline, CDR1 LNHDA and CDR2 SQIVND (reference sequence). The CDR3 totals 11 residues. The CDR3 DNA reads as TGTGCCAGTAGTATGACAGGGAGGACGTACTTC. Residues: CASSMTGRTYF. Together with reference TRBV19 and TRBJ2-5, the CDR3 gives the full variable domain: DGGITQSPKYLFRKEGQNVTLSCEQNLNHDAMYWYRQDPGQGLRLIYYSQIVNDFQKGDIAEGYSVSREKKESFPLTVTSAQKNPTAFYLCASSMTGRTYFGPGTRLLVL.

The gene calls are TRBV2 and TRBJ2-5, with a tentative D call TRBD1 (6 bases). V dropped 2 bases and J dropped 4 bases, with 11 bases sitting between them. The CDR3 loop spans 14 amino acids. Germline V gives CDR1 SNHLY, CDR2 FYNNEI. In DNA, the CDR3 is TGTGCCAGCAGTGAATTCCCCAGGGGAGAGACCCAGTACTTC. This translates into CASSEFPRGETQYF.

This rearrangement joins TRBV3-1 (or the pseudogene TRBV3-2) to TRBJ2-2, with 8 bases identical to TRBD2. CDR3 length: 18 amino acids. Germline CDR1 is LGHDT and CDR2 is YNNKEL (reference sequence). V was pared by 0 bases and J by 5 bases, with 11 bases of the junction left unmatched. The CDR3 is CASSQDIGGRKRTGELFF. CDR3 DNA sequence: TGTGCCAGCAGCCAAGATATTGGCGGGAGGAAACGGACCGGGGAGCTGTTTTTT.

The CDR3 DNA is TGCGCCAGCAGCCCGGACAGGGCTCCTAACTATGGCTACACCTTC. Its protein is CASSPDRAPNYGYTF. This rearrangement joins TRBV5-1 to TRBJ1-2; 8 bases agree with TRBD1. CDR1 and CDR2 (germline): SGHRS, YFSETQ. The CDR3 covers 15 residues. The trim removed 4 bases at V and 0 bases at J, leaving 5 bases unmatched. The variable domain in full, completed from reference TRBV5-1 and TRBJ1-2, reads KAGVTQTPRYLIKTRGQQVTLSCSPISGHRSVSWYQQTPGQGLQFLFEYFSETQRNKGNFPGRFSGRQFSNSRSEMNVSTLELGDSALYLCASSPDRAPNYGYTFGSGTRLTVV.

This chain uses TRBV27 with TRBJ1-4; tentative D call: TRBD1 (6 bases). Looked up from germline, CDR1 is MNHEY and CDR2 is SMNVEV (reference sequence). V lost 0 bases and J lost 7, with 15 bases in between. The CDR3 length is 16 residues. The CDR3 reads CASSLSYRDGAEKLFF. The CDR3 DNA sequence: TGTGCCAGCAGTTTATCGTACAGGGACGGTGCTGAAAAACTGTTTTTT.

V usage is TRBV3-1 (or the pseudogene TRBV3-2) and J usage is TRBJ1-6; D is unresolved. CDR3 size: 14 residues. V lost 6 bases and J 7 bases, leaving 13 bases between the germline ends. Germline CDR1 and CDR2: LGHDT and YNNKEL (reference sequence). The CDR3 nucleotides read TGTGCCAGCAGGGCTACGGGGTACAATTCACCCCTCCACTTT. Protein sequence: CASRATGYNSPLHF.

This sequence joins TRBV5-1 and TRBJ1-1; 8 nucleotides align to TRBD1. The CDR3 contains 15 residues. V lost 1 base, J lost 5 bases, and 7 bases stayed unmatched. The germline V gene has CDR1 SGHRS and CDR2 YFSETQ. Here the CDR3 reads CASSLQQGGGTEAFF. For the CDR3, the DNA is TGCGCCAGCAGCTTGCAACAGGGGGGAGGGACTGAAGCTTTCTTT.

The V and J genes are TRBV9 and TRBJ2-2; TRBD2 aligns across 10 bases. The CDR3 length is 18 residues. V lost 2 bases and J lost 5; bases outside the gene matches: 12. CDR1 is SGDLS and CDR2 is YYNGEE in the germline V gene. CDR3 in amino acids: CASSVFGAVAGGTGELFF. The CDR3 DNA reads TGTGCCAGCAGCGTCTTTGGAGCGGTAGCGGGAGGAACCGGGGAGCTGTTTTTT.

The rearrangement links TRBV11-2 to TRBJ2-2; 13 positions agree with TRBD2. Germline-derived CDR1 and CDR2 are SGHAT and FQNNGV. The CDR3 has 15 residues. The trim removed 6 bases at V and 7 bases at J, leaving 5 bases unmatched. The CDR3 reads CASRQGLAGLGELFF. In DNA, the CDR3 is TGTGCCAGCAGACAGGGACTAGCGGGACTCGGGGAGCTGTTTTTT.

The chain has TRBV5-6 and TRBJ1-4, with unresolved D. This CDR3 has 15 amino acids. V was clipped by 1 base and J by 8 bases, with 15 bases between them. Germline V CDR1 and CDR2: SGHDT, YYEEEE. CDR3 DNA sequence: TGTGCCAGCAGCTTGAAGGACCCGAAGCGGGAAAAACTGTTTTTT. Encoded protein: CASSLKDPKREKLFF.

The chain is built from TRBV11-3 and TRBJ2-1; TRBD2 matches at 7 bases. The V segment lost 5 bases and the J segment 6 bases; nucleotides outside the gene matches: 10. Germline assignment: CDR1 SGHNT and CDR2 YENEEA. This CDR3 spans 15 amino acids. The CDR3 region has the DNA TGTGCCAGCAGCCTAGGGACTACGGGGGGCAATGAGCAGTTCTTC. Amino acid sequence: CASSLGTTGGNEQFF.

V is TRBV19 and J is TRBJ1-1; D gene unclear. The germline V gene encodes CDR1 LNHDA and CDR2 SQIVND (reference sequence). The CDR3 is 19 amino acids. V shed 1 base and J shed 10 bases, with 31 bases lying between them. In DNA, the CDR3 is TGTGCCAGTAGTATAGTCTGGGCAAGACCTACGACCCTCGGGGTTGGAGCTTTCTTT. Encoded protein: CASSIVWARPTTLGVGAFF. Looking up the rest from reference TRBV19 and TRBJ1-1 gives the full variable domain: DGGITQSPKYLFRKEGQNVTLSCEQNLNHDAMYWYRQDPGQGLRLIYYSQIVNDFQKGDIAEGYSVSREKKESFPLTVTSAQKNPTAFYLCASSIVWARPTTLGVGAFFGQGTRLTVV.

CDR3 nucleotides: TGTGCCAGCAGTGGAGAGGGTCAGAGTGAGCAGTTCTTC. Translation gives CASSGEGQSEQFF. The genes are TRBV2 and TRBJ2-1; possibly TRBD2 for D (5 bases). The CDR3 sequence is 13 residues long. Deletions cut 4 bases from V and 9 bases from J, with 13 bases between. The germline gives CDR1 SNHLY, CDR2 FYNNEI.

This clone was counted between two and nine times. Other DNA sequences in the same sample also yield this CDR3. The CDR3 region is CASSVGQGETQYF. CDR3 nucleotide sequence: TGTGCCAGCAGCGTTGGACAGGGAGAGACCCAGTACTTC. The chain carries TRBV9 and TRBJ2-5; TRBD1 matches at 8 bases. J was trimmed by 4 bases and V by 2 bases; bases with no gene match: 1. The CDR3 length is 13 residues. CDR1 is SGDLS and CDR2 is YYNGEE in the germline V gene.

This clone was counted only a few times. V and J are TRBV3-1 (or the pseudogene TRBV3-2) and TRBJ1-2; D ambiguous. The CDR3 length is 12 residues. The germline gives CDR1 LGHDT, CDR2 YNNKEL (reference sequence). Trimming took off 0 bases at V and 7 bases at J, with 6 bases between the two ends. CDR3 sequence: CASSQDLVGYTF. CDR3 sequence (DNA): TGTGCCAGCAGCCAAGATCTTGTTGGCTACACCTTC.

The V call is TRBV11-3, the J call TRBJ2-7; 9 nucleotides align to TRBD1. Trimming at V came to 1 base and at J to 2 bases, leaving 9 bases not matched to a gene. Looked up from germline, CDR1 is SGHNT and CDR2 is YENEEA. The CDR3 sequence is 17 residues long. The CDR3 sequence: CASSLGRPGQGPYEQYF. The DNA for the CDR3 is TGTGCCAGCAGCTTAGGCCGCCCAGGACAGGGGCCCTACGAGCAGTACTTC.

V gene TRBV6-6 combines with J gene TRBJ2-2; 7 bases align to TRBD1. The J segment lost 4 bases and the V segment lost 1 base, leaving 6 bases of the junction unmatched. The CDR3 consists of 16 residues. The germline CDR1 and CDR2 sequences are MNHNY and SVGAGI (reference sequence). CDR3 protein: CASSYLRGRFTGELFF. CDR3 sequence (DNA): TGTGCCAGCAGTTACTTGAGGGGGCGATTCACCGGGGAGCTGTTTTTT.

For the CDR3, the DNA is TGTGCCAGCAGCTTAGATCAGGGGGCTAATGGCTACACCTTC. It specifies CASSLDQGANGYTF. V and J are TRBV11-2 and TRBJ1-2, with 8 bases identical to TRBD1. Losses at the gene ends were 0 bases for V and 6 bases for J; bases not matched to a gene: 3. This CDR3 is built from 14 residues. Germline CDR1 is SGHAT and CDR2 is FQNNGV. Filled out from reference TRBV11-2 and TRBJ1-2, the complete variable domain reads EAGVAQSPRYKIIEKRQSVAFWCNPISGHATLYWYQQILGQGPKLLIQFQNNGVVDDSQLPKDRFSAERLKGVDSTLKIQPAKLEDSAVYLCASSLDQGANGYTFGSGTRLTVV.

This chain connects TRBV5-6 to TRBJ2-4; 8 bases are a match to TRBD1. The length of the CDR3 is 19 residues. Germline CDR1 and CDR2: SGHDT and YYEEEE. The trim removed 4 bases at V and 0 bases at J, leaving 15 bases unmatched. CDR3 nucleotide sequence: TGTGCCAGCAGCCCGGAGCCGGGACAGGCGGGGCTAGCCAAAAACATTCAGTACTTC. This encodes CASSPEPGQAGLAKNIQYF. The complete variable domain, with remaining parts taken from reference TRBV5-6 and TRBJ2-4, reads DAGVTQSPTHLIKTRGQQVTLRCSPKSGHDTVSWYQQALGQGPQFIFQYYEEEERQRGNFPDRFSGHQFPNYSSELNVNALLLGDSALYLCASSPEPGQAGLAKNIQYFGAGTRLSVL.

The chain recombines TRBV7-2 with TRBJ1-4; 8 positions match TRBD1. Germline trimming cut 5 bases from V and 7 bases from J; bases unmatched to any gene: 6. CDR1 and CDR2 from the germline V gene are SGHTA and FQGNSA. The CDR3 totals 14 residues. In nucleotides, the CDR3 is TGTGCCAGCAGCCTTGGACAGGGTTTTGAAAAACTGTTTTTT. It yields the protein CASSLGQGFEKLFF.

This clone was counted once. This rearrangement joins TRBV6-5 to TRBJ2-7; 9 bases fit TRBD2. CDR1 and CDR2 from the germline V gene are MNHEY and SVGAGI. This CDR3 region has 15 residues. Trimming cost V 7 bases and J 0 bases; bases outside gene matches: 7. CDR3 amino acids: CASTPSGGPSYEQYF. In DNA, the CDR3 is TGTGCCAGCACTCCCAGCGGGGGGCCCTCCTACGAGCAGTACTTC.

CDR3 nucleotides: TGCAGTGCGTCGTTTGTGTTGGGCTACACCTTC. It codes for CSASFVLGYTF. The rearrangement joins TRBV20-1 to TRBJ1-2; no reliable D call. Trimming pared 6 bases from V and 8 bases from J, leaving 13 bases between. The germline CDR1 and CDR2 sequences are DFQATT and SNEGSKA (reference sequence). The CDR3 sequence is 11 residues long.

In this sample, this clone turned up a few times. The rearrangement joins TRBV7-2 to TRBJ2-5; tentative D call: TRBD2 (6 bases). The V end was cut by 5 bases, the J end by 3 bases, with 10 bases between. The germline V gene has CDR1 SGHTA and CDR2 FQGNSA. This CDR3 is 13 amino acids long. DNA of the CDR3: TGTGCCAGCAGCCCGGGGACTGAAGAGACCCAGTACTTC. Its protein product is CASSPGTEETQYF.

V usage is TRBV4-2 and J usage is TRBJ2-1; 8 bases fit TRBD2. This CDR3 is 14 amino acids long. With 1 base clipped from V and 10 bases from J, the junction kept 6 bases outside the gene matches. Germline CDR1 and CDR2: LGHNA and YNFKEQ. The CDR3 bases are TGTGCCAGCAGCCAAGTTATGAGCGGGAGAGAGCAGTTCTTC. Its protein product is CASSQVMSGREQFF.

The chain combines TRBV7-2 with TRBJ2-5, with D possibly being TRBD2 (7 bases). V lost 5 bases to trimming and J lost 2 bases, with 15 bases between them. This CDR3 has 15 residues. Germline CDR1 and CDR2: SGHTA and FQGNSA. Here the CDR3 reads CASSRGAVLQETQYF. CDR3 coding DNA: TGTGCCAGCAGCCGGGGGGCGGTACTACAAGAGACCCAGTACTTC.